The rows below give T cell receptor beta chains drawn from one sample of a study of T-cell reconstitution after alpha-beta-depleted transplantation in children. TCRdb called the PCR reads again in MiXCR, with one record for every CDR3 protein. The table includes some 830,000 distinct CDR3 sequences, about 15% detected once. Sequenced here: PBMCs, mostly from graft donor cells, sampled 360 days after TCRalphabeta/CD19-depleted stem cell transplant. The receptors stem from a male patient under 18 who had a stem cell transplant for acute lymphoblastic leukemia, so the T cells may come from the graft donor. Both conserved end residues are part of each CDR3. The D gene is left open where the match is weak. Size is omitted from some rows. Given values are once, few, many or a class for expanded clones.

CATSDFGLAGVYEQFF | TGTGCCACCAGTGATTTCGGTCTAGCGGGAGTCTATGAGCAGTTCTTC | TRBV24-1 | TRBD2 | TRBJ2-1 | .
CASSVDSGISSYEQYF | TGTGCCAGCAGCGTGGATAGCGGGATCTCGTCCTACGAGCAGTACTTC | TRBV9 | TRBD2 | TRBJ2-7 | few
CASSSPTFSYGYTF | TGCGCCAGCAGCTCCCCCACTTTTAGCTATGGCTACACCTTC | TRBV5-1 | . | TRBJ1-2 | .
CASSQGQTGLGETQYF | TGCGCCAGCAGCCAAGGCCAAACAGGGTTGGGGGAGACCCAGTACTTC | TRBV4-1 | . | TRBJ2-5 | few
CASSQWDRVDETQYF | TGTGCCAGCAGCCAGTGGGACAGGGTTGATGAGACCCAGTACTTC | TRBV4-2 | TRBD1 | TRBJ2-5 | .
CASSRGRTGGQETQYF | TGTGCCAGCAGCCGGGGCCGGACAGGGGGTCAAGAGACCCAGTACTTC | TRBV11-3 | TRBD1 | TRBJ2-5 | .
CASSSGPGQFF | TGTGCCAGCAGTTCCGGTCCCGGGCAGTTCTTC | TRBV27 | . | TRBJ2-1 | few
CASSLGRGNNQPQHF | TGTGCCAGCAGCTTGGGAAGGGGGAACAATCAGCCCCAGCATTTT | TRBV5-6 | . | TRBJ1-5 | few
CASSLVLTGVYEQYF | TGTGCCAGCAGCTTAGTGCTGACAGGAGTCTACGAGCAGTACTTC | TRBV7-8 | . | TRBJ2-7 | .
CASSLPPSVQYGYTF | TGTGCCAGCAGCTTACCGCCCAGTGTCCAATATGGCTACACCTTC | TRBV7-9 | . | TRBJ1-2 | .
CASSRIEPGREQYF | TGCGCCAGCAGCCGAATCGAACCCGGACGTGAGCAGTACTTC | TRBV4-1 | . | TRBJ2-7 | few
CASSLLLTAKNQETQYF | TGCGCCAGCAGCTTGCTGCTTACGGCTAAGAACCAAGAGACCCAGTACTTC | TRBV5-1 | . | TRBJ2-5 | many
CASSYTTGNEQFF | TGTGCCAGCAGTTACACGACAGGGAATGAGCAGTTCTTC | TRBV6-5 | TRBD1 | TRBJ2-1 | .
CSVSGEEDTQYF | TGCAGTGTGAGTGGCGAAGAAGATACGCAGTATTTT | TRBV20-1 | . | TRBJ2-3 | .
CASSLSRLAGGGEQFF | TGTGCCAGCAGCTTATCAAGACTAGCGGGAGGAGGTGAGCAGTTCTTC | TRBV7-2 | TRBD2 | TRBJ2-1 | .
CASRRDSANTGELFF | TGCGCCAGCAGACGGGACTCCGCGAACACCGGGGAGCTGTTTTTT | TRBV5-1 | . | TRBJ2-2 | many
CASSSGTSGGYNEQFF | TGTGCCAGCAGTTCCGGGACTAGCGGGGGGTACAATGAGCAGTTCTTC | TRBV12-3/TRBV12-4 | TRBD2 | TRBJ2-1 | few
CASSLDAGDSYYNEQFF | TGTGCCAGCAGTTTAGATGCCGGGGACAGTTACTACAATGAGCAGTTCTTC | TRBV12-3/TRBV12-4 | TRBD1 | TRBJ2-1 | many
CASSFSSAGGSYEQYF | TGTGCCAGCAGCTTTTCTTCAGCGGGAGGTTCCTACGAGCAGTACTTC | TRBV7-9 | TRBD2 | TRBJ2-7 | few
CASSLAYKSYNEQFF | TGTGCCAGCAGCTTAGCTTACAAATCCTACAATGAGCAGTTCTTC | TRBV7-6 | . | TRBJ2-1 | .
CASSLGRLSF | TGTGCCAGCAGTTTAGGGCGCTTGTCCTTC | TRBV12-3/TRBV12-4 | . | TRBJ2-1 | many
CASSTTRDSFSYEQYF | TGTGCCAGCAGTACCACCCGGGACAGTTTTAGCTACGAGCAGTACTTC | TRBV12-3/TRBV12-4 | TRBD1 | TRBJ2-7 | few
CATSESSGRAIDEQFF | TGTGCCACCAGTGAGAGTAGCGGGAGGGCCATTGATGAGCAGTTCTTC | TRBV24-1 | TRBD2 | TRBJ2-1 | few
CASSRRGLAGGNEQFF | TGTGCCAGTAGCCGCCGAGGGCTAGCGGGAGGTAATGAGCAGTTCTTC | TRBV19 | TRBD2 | TRBJ2-1 | .
CASSLWASGRYEQYF | TGTGCCAGCAGCTTGTGGGCTAGCGGACGCTACGAGCAGTACTTC | TRBV5-5 | TRBD2 | TRBJ2-7 | .